This T cell receptor beta chain was observed in a study of Ad26.COV2.S vaccination and SARS-CoV-2 variants. Assay used: immunoSEQ multiplex PCR; TCRdb lists only in-frame clones, some missing. The profile shows around 310,000 clones, roughly 90% of them singletons. Regarding this clone: Its antigen is currently unknown.

Specified treatment: some 20 received Ad26.COV2.S at low or high dose, single or two shots; 5 received placebo; per-sample allocation not given. Day 63 following the first vaccine or placebo injection was when the samples were taken. An Ad26 vector expressing Wuhan-strain SARS-CoV-2 spike constituted the vaccine. Study conclusions and caveats: Higher spike-specific TCR breadth was found in vaccine recipients than in placebo recipients. Reports say spike-specific CD8+ and CD4+ T cell responses covered substantial breadth after vaccination.

The receptor comes from a person between 18 and 60 years old who received the Ad26.COV2.S COVID-19 vaccine or a placebo. The input for sequencing was peripheral blood, taken in a trial of Ad26.COV2.S vaccine versus placebo.

The CDR3 DNA follows: TGTGCCAGCTCACCACGGGACACTAATGAAAAACTGTTTTTT. Translating it yields CASSPRDTNEKLFF. The V and J genes are TRBV18 and TRBJ1-4, with D possibly TRBD1 on 5 matching bases. V gave up 1 base and J gave up 2 bases, with 5 bases separating them. The CDR3 covers 14 residues. Germline V CDR1 and CDR2: KGHSH, LQKENI.